Below are 22 T cell receptor beta chains sequenced from a single sample in a study of cytomegalovirus exposure and HLA in healthy donors. Generated by immunoSEQ multiplex PCR, the TCRdb table keeps only in-frame clones and is missing some. This table holds about 110,000 clones, around 82% found once. Sequencing input: PBMCs. Every receptor here comes from a woman aged 18 to 35 in good health and CMV-seronegative.

The V gene is TRBV7-9, the J gene TRBJ2-2; TRBD1 aligns across 8 bases. With 6 bases clipped from V and 6 bases from J, the junction kept 9 bases outside the gene matches. The germline V gene has CDR1 SEHNR and CDR2 FQNEAQ (reference sequence). The CDR3 totals 15 residues. CDR3 coding DNA: TGTGCCAGCAGGGCCGACAGGGGAGCTCCCGGGGAGCTGTTTTTT. Protein: CASRADRGAPGELFF.

This chain connects TRBV30 to TRBJ2-4; TRBD2 matches at 11 bases. V was clipped by 1 base and J by 3 bases; unmatched bases: 8. From germline, CDR1 is GTSNPN and CDR2 SVGIG (reference sequence). The CDR3 is 17 residues long. The CDR3 protein is CAWSGQGLAAIKNIQYF. CDR3 sequence (DNA): TGTGCCTGGAGTGGCCAGGGACTAGCGGCCATCAAAAACATTCAGTACTTC.

This chain joins TRBV5-1 and TRBJ2-7, with D perhaps TRBD2 (5 bases). The CDR3 is made up of 16 amino acids. Trimming left V 2 bases short and J 0 bases short, with 15 bases between. Germline CDR1 and CDR2: SGHRS and YFSETQ. Here the CDR3 DNA reads TGCGCCAGCAGCTTAGGTGGAGGAGAAAGCTCCTACGAGCAGTACTTC. Translating it yields CASSLGGGESSYEQYF.

J is TRBJ1-1 and V is TRBV2, with TRBD1 identical over 9 bases. The CDR3 is made up of 14 amino acids. CDR1 SNHLY and CDR2 FYNNEI come from the germline V gene. The junction had 8 bases not matched to a gene; V was cut back by 6 bases and J by 6 bases. Here the CDR3 reads CASRAGQGGAEAFF. In DNA, the CDR3 is TGTGCCAGCAGAGCGGGACAGGGAGGGGCTGAAGCTTTCTTT. The full variable domain, with the rest looked up from reference TRBV2 and TRBJ1-1, is EPEVTQTPSHQVTQMGQEVILRCVPISNHLYFYWYRQILGQKVEFLVSFYNNEISEKSEIFDDQFSVERPDGSNFTLKIRSTKLEDSAMYFCASRAGQGGAEAFFGQGTRLTVV.

The chain links TRBV5-5 to TRBJ1-2, with D possibly matching TRBD1 (6 bases). The CDR3 sequence is 14 residues long. In germline, CDR1 is SGHKS, CDR2 YYEKEE (reference sequence). Trimming took off 0 bases at V and 4 bases at J, with 10 bases between the two ends. The CDR3 sequence: CASSLGQGLYGYTF. The CDR3 DNA sequence: TGTGCCAGCAGCTTGGGTCAGGGGCTCTATGGCTACACCTTC.

The rearrangement uses TRBV6-6 and TRBJ1-2; tentatively, D is TRBD1 (6 bases). The CDR3 consists of 13 residues. The V gene lost 5 bases and the J gene lost 4 bases, with 11 bases spanning the gap. CDR1 and CDR2 from the germline V gene are MNHNY and SVGAGI (reference sequence). CDR3 nucleotides: TGTGCCAGCAGTGGGGACACTAGCTATGGCTACACCTTC. This translates into CASSGDTSYGYTF.

The chain recombines TRBV19 with TRBJ2-1, with 10 bases aligning to TRBD2. The length of the CDR3 is 15 residues. CDR1 is LNHDA and CDR2 is SQIVND in the germline V gene (reference sequence). J lost 6 bases, V lost 4 bases, and 6 bases had no gene match. CDR3 in amino acids: CASSSYSGGLNEQFF. The DNA of the CDR3 is TGTGCCAGTAGTAGCTATAGCGGGGGGCTCAATGAGCAGTTCTTC.

The CDR3 protein is CAIRKESRWGYTF. In DNA, the CDR3 is TGTGCCATCCGTAAGGAGAGTAGATGGGGCTACACCTTC. The genes are TRBV10-3 and TRBJ1-2; D not certain. The CDR3 length is 13 residues. CDR1 is ENHRY and CDR2 is SYGVKD in the germline V gene. The ends were cut back, 8 bases at V and 8 bases at J, with 18 bases in the middle.

Only one count was recorded for this clone. The chain carries TRBV6-1 and TRBJ1-5, with unresolved D. V shed 2 bases and J shed 6 bases, with 8 bases lying between them. This CDR3 has 13 amino acids. Germline V gene lookup returns CDR1 MNHNS and CDR2 SASEGT. The chain's CDR3 is CASSEKFSQPQHF. In DNA form, the CDR3 reads TGTGCCAGCAGTGAAAAGTTTAGTCAGCCCCAGCATTTT.

This clone has just a few counts. The chain carries TRBV1 and TRBJ2-2; TRBD1 is the table's D call and was not checked against the DNA. TRBV1 counts as a pseudogene. The CDR3 contains 19 residues. As DNA, the CDR3 is TGCACCAGCAGCCATAACCACCACAGGCACCTAAGGGACACCGGGGAGCTGTTTTTT. As protein: CTSSHNHHRHLRDTGELFF.

The rearrangement joins TRBV9 to TRBJ1-3, with unresolved D. V was shortened by 0 bases and J by 1 base, with 11 bases between the two germline ends. The CDR3 covers 16 residues. The germline V gene has CDR1 SGDLS and CDR2 YYNGEE. CDR3 nucleotide sequence: TGTGCCAGCAGCGTAGGTGGTTACAGTTCTGGAAACACCATATATTTT. This encodes CASSVGGYSSGNTIYF.

The DNA of the CDR3 is TGTGCCAGCAGCCGGGGGGGGGACACTGAAGCTTTCTTT. Residues: CASSRGGDTEAFF. J is TRBJ1-1 and V is TRBV5-6; a possible D gene is TRBD1 (5 bases). Germline CDR1 is SGHDT and CDR2 is YYEEEE. Trimming took off 4 bases at V and 3 bases at J, with 10 bases between the two ends. The CDR3 length is 13 residues.

The chain employs TRBV23-1 and TRBJ1-1; D gene ambiguous. TRBV23-1 is reported as an ORF; its role is uncertain. CDR3 length equals 18 residues. V lost 0 bases and J lost 3, with 20 bases in between. CDR3 in amino acids: CASSQSNTGWNFDTEAFF. In nucleotides, the CDR3 is TGCGCCAGCAGTCAATCCAATACGGGTTGGAATTTTGACACTGAAGCTTTCTTT.

The chain couples TRBV4-1 to TRBJ2-1, with unresolved D. Trimming took off 1 base at V and 4 bases at J, with 8 bases between the two ends. The CDR3 covers 14 residues. Germline CDR1 reads MGHRA; CDR2 reads YSYEKL. CDR3 region: CASSQGGQYNEQFF. The DNA for the CDR3 is TGCGCCAGCAGCCAAGGAGGCCAGTACAATGAGCAGTTCTTC.

CDR3 sequence (DNA): TGTGCCAGCAGCTTAGAAGCCCAGGGTGGCGAAAAACTGTTTTTT. This translates into CASSLEAQGGEKLFF. The chain recombines TRBV7-9 with TRBJ1-4, with D maybe TRBD1 (5 bases). CDR3 length equals 15 residues. V lost 1 base and J lost 8, with 14 bases in between. The germline V gene has CDR1 SEHNR and CDR2 FQNEAQ (reference sequence).

The gene calls are TRBV28 and TRBJ2-7; the D gene is possibly TRBD1 (5 bases). The length of the CDR3 is 14 residues. Trimming pared 3 bases from V and 1 base from J, leaving 10 bases between. The V gene's germline CDR1 is MDHEN and CDR2 SYDVKM. CDR3 sequence reads: CASSFLRGSYEQYF. The CDR3 nucleotides are TGTGCCAGCAGTTTTCTTAGGGGATCCTACGAGCAGTACTTC.

This chain uses TRBV25-1 with TRBJ1-3, with D possibly matching TRBD1 (6 bases). The ends were cut back, 2 bases at V and 4 bases at J, with 12 bases in the middle. The CDR3 spans 15 residues. CDR1 and CDR2 from the germline V gene are MGHDK and SYGVNS. CDR3 sequence reads: CASSEQGTAGNTIYF. CDR3 nucleotides: TGTGCCAGCAGTGAACAGGGGACGGCAGGAAACACCATATATTTT.

The V call is TRBV19, the J call TRBJ2-5; TRBD2 might be the D (6 bases). CDR1 is LNHDA, CDR2 SQIVND, per germline (reference sequence). This CDR3 region has 13 residues. V was cut by 3 bases and J by 5 bases, with 10 bases left in between. Here the CDR3 reads CASSIGGEETQYF. The CDR3 region has the DNA TGTGCCAGTAGTATCGGCGGGGAGGAGACCCAGTACTTC.

The genes are TRBV7-8 and TRBJ2-7; D remains ambiguous. The CDR3 consists of 14 residues. The V and J ends lost 2 bases and 4 bases respectively, with 12 bases between them. Germline V gene sequence: CDR1 SGHVS, CDR2 FQNEAQ. Here the CDR3 reads CASSLLGPGYEQYF. DNA of the CDR3: TGTGCCAGCAGCTTATTGGGCCCTGGGTACGAGCAGTACTTC.

The V and J genes are TRBV5-4 and TRBJ2-3; TRBD2 agrees at 10 bases. The V segment lost 3 bases and the J segment 2 bases; nucleotides outside the gene matches: 6. Germline loops: CDR1 SGHNT, CDR2 YYREEE (reference sequence). The CDR3 has 16 amino acids. For the CDR3, the DNA is TGTGCCAGCAGCTCCTTCCTAGCGGGGGCCACAGATACGCAGTATTTT. This translates into CASSSFLAGATDTQYF.

The V and J genes are TRBV9 and TRBJ2-7; the match to TRBD2 covers 9 bases. Losses at the gene ends were 0 bases for V and 5 bases for J; bases not matched to a gene: 6. This CDR3 has 15 amino acids. CDR1 and CDR2 (germline): SGDLS, YYNGEE. CDR3 bases: TGTGCCAGCAGCGTAGGGGGCGGGGGGGCCAACGAGCAGTACTTC. Protein sequence: CASSVGGGGANEQYF.

The V gene is TRBV28, the J gene TRBJ2-1; 9 bases agree with TRBD1. Germline CDR1 and CDR2: MDHEN and SYDVKM. Unmatched junction bases numbered 6, after V lost 6 bases and J lost 3 bases. This CDR3 has 15 residues. Here the CDR3 reads CASSIPGQGYNEQFF. In DNA form, the CDR3 reads TGTGCCAGCAGCATCCCGGGACAGGGCTACAATGAGCAGTTCTTC. The complete variable domain, with remaining parts taken from reference TRBV28 and TRBJ2-1, reads DVKVTQSSRYLVKRTGEKVFLECVQDMDHENMFWYRQDPGLGLRLIYFSYDVKMKEKGDIPEGYSVSREKKERFSLILESASTNQTSMYLCASSIPGQGYNEQFFGPGTRLTVL.